This TCR beta chain is drawn from a study of cytomegalovirus exposure and HLA in healthy donors. Study-wide context: Among about 179 million T cells, an earlier analysis found 117 million unique TCR beta sequences.

Amplification used 60 Vbeta primers and 13 Jbeta primers. Per the original methods: An analysis that came later counted roughly 80 million unique TCR beta chains, approximately 10 million shared. The protocol was immunoSEQ multiplex PCR, while the TCRdb copy is restricted to in-frame clones and leaves out a portion. V, J and clone size derive from that table, while D and trimming were established from the DNA sequence. The profile shows about 160,000 clones, around 84% of them singletons. Germline V lookup: CDR1 SGHRS, CDR2 YFSETQ. This CDR3 spans 18 amino acids. Findings of the study overall: Analysis performed later showed TCR beta chains linked to HLA being more clonally expanded than equally common others. Highest at DRB1 and lowest at HLA-C, TCR association rates differed among HLA loci in a later analysis.

About this clone: Its target is unknown. The junction shows a germline mismatch at one end, possibly a read error.

The chain links TRBV5-1 to TRBJ2-7; the match to TRBD1 covers 7 bases. The receptor's source is a man younger than 30 in good health and CMV-seronegative. The material sequenced was PBMCs. CDR3 DNA sequence: TGCGCCAGCAGCTTGCCCCCCCCTCCGGGACAGACCTGGTTCCGTCGCCTCTTC. Protein product: CASSLPPPPGQTWFRRLF.